This note documents a single T cell receptor (beta chain) sequence. Which antigen it targets is not known. Base qualities are not at hand, and no much larger clone is one base apart. The immunoSEQ hsTCRB kit was used to amplify TCR beta CDR3 regions from genomic DNA. An Illumina HiSeq system was used for high-throughput TRB CDR3 sequencing. Per the authors' processing: Sequencing reads were analyzed with the immunoSEQ software, and nonproductive sequences with premature stops or frame-shifts were excluded. Clonality of the repertoire was calculated as one minus Shannon entropy normalized by log2 of the number of unique productive sequences. Held by TCRdb, this immuneACCESS table contains in-frame sequences only and omits some clones. Under half of the omission traces to an unresolved V gene where checked; the cause of the rest is unknown. Clonal size and the V and J genes are those of that table, whereas D and trimming came from the DNA. This sample has 25,000 to 35,000 clones in its table, and around nine tenths of those were observed once. Of the sample, roughly 2% is held by the ten largest clones.

This entry belongs to a study of T cells in pancreatic ductal adenocarcinoma (dated by TCRdb to the late 2010s). The study in broad terms: Surgically resected pancreatic ductal adenocarcinoma specimens were analyzed for the quantity, spatial distribution, and characteristics of both suppressive cells and tumor-infiltrating CD8+ T cells, an effort aimed at clarifying the adaptive T-cell response occurring naturally.

What the work shows at the level of the full study, not this receptor alone: Tumor versus blood clonality comparisons may be biased because tumors are enriched in CD45RO+ effector rather than naive T cells, biasing toward lower diversity. No significant difference in T-cell clonality was found between tumor and blood, with mean clonality of approximately 0.1 in tumors and 0.072 in blood. Because most pancreatic cancer patients present with inoperable disease, the resected cohort was biased toward the minority with early-stage disease. More total productive templates and around 7.2-fold more unique clonotypes were found in blood samples than in tumor samples.

From V the trimming removes 7 bases and from J it removes 1 base, while the gene matches leave 6 bases of the junction unaccounted for. Including cysteine and phenylalanine, the CDR3 has 14 amino acids. Kept here is only the CDR3 DNA, which spans 42 bases and is read in frame from base 1. The germline V gene yields MNHNS for CDR1 and SASEGT for CDR2. Selected pancreatic ductal adenocarcinoma patients had undergone surgery without neoadjuvant therapy. After peripheral blood was drawn into heparin tubes, PBMCs were separated on a histopaque density gradient and then cryopreserved in roughly 10% DMSO. Genomic DNA was extracted from roughly seven PBMC and nine or ten flash-frozen tumor specimens using the DNeasy Blood and Tissue Kit with Proteinase K and RNase treatment.

Sequencing was done on a sample of PBMCs. The sequence was obtained from a human donor with pancreatic ductal adenocarcinoma. The chain links TRBV6-1 with TRBJ1-1; 7 junctional bases match TRBD1. The CDR3 has the sequence CASTQRDRNTEAFF. The sequence in DNA is TGTGCCAGCACTCAACGGGACAGGAACACTGAAGCTTTCTTT.